This T cell receptor beta chain is drawn from a study of patients and donors after allogeneic stem cell transplantation. TCRdb re-called the RT-PCR reads through MiXCR, storing one row per CDR3 protein. This table holds about 960,000 distinct CDR3 sequences, about a sixth found once. CDR3 length: 18 amino acids. V lost 2 bases, J lost 1 base, and 18 bases lay in between. Germline V gene lookup returns CDR1 LGHNA and CDR2 YNFKEQ. Sequencing was done on a sample of blood, either unsorted or a sorted T cell fraction (not recorded which). The receptor was derived from a human donor who was either an allogeneic HSCT recipient or a stem cell or donor lymphocyte infusion donor (not recorded which). It is not recorded whose cells these are; they may come from a transplant donor. The V call is TRBV4-2, the J call TRBJ1-3; D is unclear. CDR3 loop: CASSQIGQKIVSGNTIYF. DNA of the CDR3: TGTGCCAGCAGCCAAATCGGCCAGAAAATAGTGTCTGGAAACACCATATATTTT.